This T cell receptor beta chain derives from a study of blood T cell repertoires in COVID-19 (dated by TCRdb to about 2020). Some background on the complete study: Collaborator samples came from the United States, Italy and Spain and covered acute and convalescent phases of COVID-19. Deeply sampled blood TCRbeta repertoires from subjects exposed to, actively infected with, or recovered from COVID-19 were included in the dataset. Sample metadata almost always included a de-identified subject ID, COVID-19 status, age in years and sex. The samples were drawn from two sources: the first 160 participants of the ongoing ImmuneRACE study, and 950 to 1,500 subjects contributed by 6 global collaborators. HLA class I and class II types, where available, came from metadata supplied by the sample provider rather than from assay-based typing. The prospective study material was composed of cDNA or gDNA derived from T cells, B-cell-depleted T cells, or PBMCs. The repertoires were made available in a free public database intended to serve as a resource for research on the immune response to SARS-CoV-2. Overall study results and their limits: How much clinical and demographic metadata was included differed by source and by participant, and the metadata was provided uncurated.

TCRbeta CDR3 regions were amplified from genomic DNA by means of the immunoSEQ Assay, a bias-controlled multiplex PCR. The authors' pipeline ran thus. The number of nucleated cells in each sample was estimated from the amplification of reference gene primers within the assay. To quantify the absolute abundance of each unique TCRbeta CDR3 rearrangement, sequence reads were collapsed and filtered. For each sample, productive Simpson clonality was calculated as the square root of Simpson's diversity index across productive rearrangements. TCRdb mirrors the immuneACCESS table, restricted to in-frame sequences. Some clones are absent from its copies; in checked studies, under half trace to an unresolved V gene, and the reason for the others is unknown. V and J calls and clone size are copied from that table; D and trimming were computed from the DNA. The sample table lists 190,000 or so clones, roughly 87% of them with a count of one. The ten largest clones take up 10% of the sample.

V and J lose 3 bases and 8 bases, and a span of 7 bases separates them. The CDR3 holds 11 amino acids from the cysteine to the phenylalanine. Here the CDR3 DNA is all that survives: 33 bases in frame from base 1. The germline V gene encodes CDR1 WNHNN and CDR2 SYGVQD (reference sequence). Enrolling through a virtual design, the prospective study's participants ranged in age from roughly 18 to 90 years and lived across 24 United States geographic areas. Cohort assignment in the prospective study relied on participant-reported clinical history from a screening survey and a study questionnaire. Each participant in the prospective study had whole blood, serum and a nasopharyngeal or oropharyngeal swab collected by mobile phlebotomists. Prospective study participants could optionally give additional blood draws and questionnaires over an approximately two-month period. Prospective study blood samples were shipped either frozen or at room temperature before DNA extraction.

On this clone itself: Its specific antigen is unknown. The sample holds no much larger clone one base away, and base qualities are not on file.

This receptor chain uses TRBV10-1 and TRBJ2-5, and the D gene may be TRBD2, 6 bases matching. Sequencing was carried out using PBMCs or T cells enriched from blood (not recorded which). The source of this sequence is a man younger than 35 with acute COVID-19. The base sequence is TGCGCCAGCAGTGACGGGGGAACCCAGTACTTC. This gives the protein CASSDGGTQYF.